This T cell receptor (beta chain) was retrieved from a study of STAT5B mutations in CD4+ large granular lymphocyte leukemia. For the study at large: Healthy donors showed HLA-associated enrichment of the CDR3 'QG' motif. Study results and caveats: CD4-sorted patient repertoires seemed more clonal than healthy CD4+ repertoires. Higher CD4+ than CD8+ T-LGLL clonality might reflect small sample size. Compared with healthy controls (2/35), patient top clones favored TRBV06 (8/27).

Libraries were prepared by immunoSEQ multiplex PCR; TCRdb keeps only in-frame clonotypes and omits some of them. The sample consists of roughly 48,000 clones, just over 70% of them appearing once. Comment on this clone: The antigen remains unidentified.

There are 13 residues in the CDR3. The germline gives CDR1 MNHNY, CDR2 SVGAGI (reference sequence). The ends were cut back, 11 bases at V and 1 base at J, with 14 bases in the middle. This receptor was identified in a human donor in good health. V and J are TRBV6-6 and TRBJ1-1; D perhaps matches TRBD1 (6 bases). Sequenced: CD4+ T cells from blood buffy coats. DNA for the CDR3: TGTGCCGCCAGGGGCCAGTCGAACACTGAAGCTTTCTTT. Protein sequence: CAARGQSNTEAFF.